Below, one TCR beta chain is given with its context. Its antigen remains unidentified. This entry belongs to a study of T cell responses to AZD1222 COVID-19 vaccine. Across the study: Pooling was applied to second doses at about 4 or about 12 weeks.

TCRdb keeps only in-frame clones here, not all; method: immunoSEQ multiplex PCR. The table includes approximately 160,000 clones, 93% detected once. There are 15 residues in the CDR3. Per germline, CDR1 MDHEN and CDR2 SYDVKM. V lost 6 bases and J lost 4, with 13 bases in between. Points from the study as a whole: Spike-wide vaccine-associated CD4 TCRs dominated at 160-218 and 743-854. Donors, mostly white British, included more females; clonal diversity was possibly underestimated. Among AZD1222 vaccinees, only 6 or 7 were seropositive at baseline.

The clonotype comes from an adult in good health. Sequenced here: peripheral blood, sampled on day 0 of AZD1222 vaccination. This sequence joins TRBV28 and TRBJ1-6, with D possibly TRBD1 on 6 matching bases. CDR3 DNA: TGTGCCAGCAGCCCCGGGACACTGTATAATTCACCCCTCCACTTT. Protein sequence: CASSPGTLYNSPLHF.